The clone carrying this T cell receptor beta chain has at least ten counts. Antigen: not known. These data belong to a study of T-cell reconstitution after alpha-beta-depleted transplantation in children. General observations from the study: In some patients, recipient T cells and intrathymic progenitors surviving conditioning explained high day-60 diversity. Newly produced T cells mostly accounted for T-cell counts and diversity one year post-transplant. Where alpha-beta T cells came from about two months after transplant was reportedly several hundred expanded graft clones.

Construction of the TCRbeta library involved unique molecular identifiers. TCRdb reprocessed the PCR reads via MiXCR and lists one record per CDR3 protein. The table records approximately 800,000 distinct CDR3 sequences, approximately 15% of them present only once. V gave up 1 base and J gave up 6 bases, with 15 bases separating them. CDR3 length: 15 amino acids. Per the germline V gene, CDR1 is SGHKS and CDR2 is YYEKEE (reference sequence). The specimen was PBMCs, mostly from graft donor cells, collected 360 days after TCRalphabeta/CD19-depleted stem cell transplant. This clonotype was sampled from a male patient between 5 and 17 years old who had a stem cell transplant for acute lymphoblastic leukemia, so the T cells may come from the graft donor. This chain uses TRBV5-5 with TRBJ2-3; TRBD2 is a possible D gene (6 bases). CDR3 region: CASSLLAGLRDTQYF. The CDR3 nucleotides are TGTGCCAGCAGCTTGCTTGCGGGACTCAGGGATACGCAGTATTTT.